This T cell receptor (beta chain) was obtained from a study of T cell responses to AZD1222 COVID-19 vaccine. Whole-study findings and limits: Baseline testing showed seropositivity in only six or seven AZD1222 recipients. Spike-specific TCR breadth rose after two AZD1222 doses, and depth rose as well. A reported finding is that nearly half of spike-specific TCRs target unmutated variant regions. None of the repertoires were sampled until the peak T cell response had passed.

The protocol was immunoSEQ multiplex PCR, while the TCRdb copy is restricted to in-frame clones and leaves out a portion. The sample shows roughly 160,000 clones, 75% to 90% of them seen only once. Details on this clone: The antigen remains unidentified.

This CDR3 has 13 amino acids. The germline V gene encodes CDR1 SGHTA and CDR2 FQGTGA. The ends were cut back, 8 bases at V and 6 bases at J, with 17 bases in the middle. The sequence was collected from an adult in good health. Material: peripheral blood, obtained on day 0 of AZD1222 vaccination. The chain combines TRBV7-3 with TRBJ2-7, with D perhaps matching TRBD2 (5 bases). CDR3 protein: CASSPTSGSEQYF. The CDR3 bases are TGTGCCAGCTCACCCACATCGGGGTCCGAGCAGTACTTC.